The 3 T cell receptor beta chains given below trace back to one sample, sequenced in a study of T-cell reconstitution after alpha-beta-depleted transplantation in children. During its preparation, the TCRbeta library received unique molecular identifiers. Via MiXCR, TCRdb re-called the PCR reads, giving one row per CDR3 protein. Here the sample spans roughly 490,000 distinct CDR3 sequences, 11% being singletons. The specimen was PBMCs, mostly from graft donor cells, collected 180 days after TCRalphabeta/CD19-depleted stem cell transplant. Every receptor here comes from a female patient aged 2-9 years who had a stem cell transplant for aplastic anemia, so the T cells may come from the graft donor.

V is TRBV21-1 and J is TRBJ1-5. TRBV21-1 is annotated as a pseudogene. The CDR3 contains 11 residues. The CDR3 DNA reads as TGTGCCAGCAGCAAAGTCCAGCCCCAGCATTTT. The encoded protein is CASSKVQPQHF.

The sample holds many counts of this clonotype. The chain recombines TRBV12-3 or TRBV12-4 with TRBJ1-4; maybe TRBD1 (5 bases). The CDR3 loop spans 17 amino acids. V shed 7 bases and J shed 0 bases, with 18 bases lying between them. The CDR3 coding sequence is TGTGCCAGCACCCTGGGACGGCTACTAACAACTAATGAAAAACTGTTTTTT. It is translated as CASTLGRLLTTNEKLFF.

The gene calls are TRBV5-1 and TRBJ1-1, with D hard to call. V lost 4 bases to trimming and J lost 3 bases, with 10 bases between them. Germline CDR1 and CDR2: SGHRS and YFSETQ. There are 13 residues in the CDR3. CDR3 in amino acids: CASSTGTDTEAFF. The CDR3 nucleotides are TGCGCCAGCAGCACCGGCACGGACACTGAAGCTTTCTTT.